This T cell receptor (beta chain) emerged from a study of CD8+CD57+ T cells in acquired aplastic anemia. Study-wide background: Mean yield of DNA from sorted CD4+ and CD8+ cells was approximately 3 ug. Study-level findings and limits: Patients and healthy controls showed no significant CD8+ Simpson's diversity difference.

The sample holds many counts of this clonotype. No antigen is known for it. Sequencing was done on patients that had shown CD8+CD57+ cell expansion by flow cytometry. Losses at the gene ends were 6 bases for V and 9 bases for J; bases not matched to a gene: 11. CDR3 length: 15 residues. CDR1 and CDR2 (germline): SNHLY, FYNNEI. Profiles of TCR beta VDJ and CDR3 were generated from a genomic DNA template. One entry per CDR3 protein results from TCRdb running MiXCR on the reads. Found here are approximately 470,000 distinct CDR3 sequences, about a third of them singletons; the top ten hold less than 0.85%.

The sequenced sample consisted of sorted CD4+, CD8+, or CD8+CD57+ T cells (not recorded which) from PBMCs. This rearrangement joins TRBV2 to TRBJ1-6; 7 bases are a match to TRBD1. The TCR comes from a human donor with aplastic anemia. CDR3 coding DNA: TGTGCCAGCAGGAGGGGGCCGAAGACGAGTTCACCCCTCCACTTT. Amino acids: CASRRGPKTSSPLHF.